This T cell receptor (beta chain) comes out of a study of breast tumors, draining lymph nodes, adjacent tissues. Of note for this clonotype: Likely a read error: the CDR3 ends without its conserved phenylalanine or tryptophan.

Samples came from axillary lymph nodes draining the breast cancer. A single record per CDR3 protein comes from TCRdb applying MiXCR to the multiplex PCR reads. The sample carries about 230,000 distinct CDR3 sequences, about 34% recorded once. The CDR3 length is 15 residues. V was clipped by 5 bases and J by 2 bases, with 14 bases between them. Germline CDR1 MNHNS, CDR2 SASEGT. The genes are TRBV6-1 and TRBJ2-3; a possible D gene is TRBD2 (5 bases). The sequence derives from a female donor with breast cancer. Some clones in this sample may be carry-over from other donors' samples. Material: axillary lymph node tissue. Here the CDR3 DNA reads TGTGCCAGCAGTCAACCAGGCGGGCCCACAGATACGCAGTATCTT. It is translated as CASSQPGGPTDTQYL.